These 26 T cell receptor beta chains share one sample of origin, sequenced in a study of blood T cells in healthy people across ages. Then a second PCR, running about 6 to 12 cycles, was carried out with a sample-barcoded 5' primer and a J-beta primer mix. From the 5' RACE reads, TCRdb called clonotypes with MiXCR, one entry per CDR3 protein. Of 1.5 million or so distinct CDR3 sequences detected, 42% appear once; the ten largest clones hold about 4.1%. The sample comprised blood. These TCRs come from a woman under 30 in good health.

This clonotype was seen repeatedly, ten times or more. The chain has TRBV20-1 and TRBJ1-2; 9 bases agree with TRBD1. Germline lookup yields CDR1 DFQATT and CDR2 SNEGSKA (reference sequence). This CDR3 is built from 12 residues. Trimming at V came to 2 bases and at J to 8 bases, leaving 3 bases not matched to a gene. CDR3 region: CSARRTGDGYTF. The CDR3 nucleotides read TGCAGTGCTAGAAGGACAGGGGACGGCTACACCTTC.

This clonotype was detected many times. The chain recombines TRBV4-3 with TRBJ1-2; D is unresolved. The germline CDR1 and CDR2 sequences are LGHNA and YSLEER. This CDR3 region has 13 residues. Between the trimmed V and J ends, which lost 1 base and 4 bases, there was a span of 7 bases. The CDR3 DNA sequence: TGCGCCAGCAGCCAAGTCGGCAGCTATGGCTACACCTTC. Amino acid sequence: CASSQVGSYGYTF.

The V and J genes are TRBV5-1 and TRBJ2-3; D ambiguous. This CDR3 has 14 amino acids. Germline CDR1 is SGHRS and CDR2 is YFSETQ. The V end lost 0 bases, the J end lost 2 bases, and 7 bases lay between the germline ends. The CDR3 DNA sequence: TGCGCCAGCAGCTTGGAGCAGGACACAGATACGCAGTATTTT. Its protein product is CASSLEQDTDTQYF. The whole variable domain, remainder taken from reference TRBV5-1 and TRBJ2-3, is KAGVTQTPRYLIKTRGQQVTLSCSPISGHRSVSWYQQTPGQGLQFLFEYFSETQRNKGNFPGRFSGRQFSNSRSEMNVSTLELGDSALYLCASSLEQDTDTQYFGPGTRLTVL.

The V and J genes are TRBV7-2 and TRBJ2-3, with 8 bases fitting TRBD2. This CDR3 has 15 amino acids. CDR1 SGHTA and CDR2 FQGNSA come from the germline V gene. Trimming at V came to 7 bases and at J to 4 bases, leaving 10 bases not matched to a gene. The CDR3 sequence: CASMRGWTSPDTQYF. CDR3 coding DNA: TGTGCCAGCATGAGGGGGTGGACTAGCCCAGATACGCAGTATTTT.

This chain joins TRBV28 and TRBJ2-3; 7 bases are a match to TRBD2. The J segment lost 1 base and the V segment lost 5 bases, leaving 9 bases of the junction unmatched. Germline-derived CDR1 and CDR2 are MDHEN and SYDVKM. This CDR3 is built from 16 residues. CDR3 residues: CASSTGLVGGTDTQYF. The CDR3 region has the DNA TGTGCCAGCAGTACCGGACTAGTGGGAGGCACAGATACGCAGTATTTT.

The CDR3 region is CASSLTAMPNYGYTF. DNA of the CDR3: TGTGCCAGCAGTTTAACAGCTATGCCTAACTATGGCTACACCTTC. This chain links TRBV12-3 or TRBV12-4 with TRBJ1-2, with no clear D. V gave up 2 bases and J gave up 0 bases, with 10 bases separating them. The CDR3 loop spans 15 amino acids.

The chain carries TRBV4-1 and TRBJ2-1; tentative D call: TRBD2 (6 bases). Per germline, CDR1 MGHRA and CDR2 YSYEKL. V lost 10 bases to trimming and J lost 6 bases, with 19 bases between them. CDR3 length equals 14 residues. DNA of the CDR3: TGCGCCACCGCCGAGGATGGGACTTTCAATGAGCAGTTCTTC. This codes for CATAEDGTFNEQFF.

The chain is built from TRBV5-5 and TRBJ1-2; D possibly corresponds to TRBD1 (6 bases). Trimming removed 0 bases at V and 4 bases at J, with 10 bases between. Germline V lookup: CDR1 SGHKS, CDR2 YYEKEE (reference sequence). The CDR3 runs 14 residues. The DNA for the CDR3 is TGTGCCAGCAGCTTGGAGGGGGATCCCTATGGCTACACCTTC. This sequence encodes CASSLEGDPYGYTF.

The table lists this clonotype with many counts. The CDR3 here is CASSIVGPGAENIQYF. CDR3 DNA: TGTGCCAGCAGTATCGTGGGCCCCGGAGCGGAAAACATTCAGTACTTC. The chain combines TRBV25-1 with TRBJ2-4; TRBD2 might be the D (5 bases). CDR1 MGHDK and CDR2 SYGVNS come from the germline V gene. There are 16 residues in the CDR3. Deletions cut 5 bases from V and 5 bases from J, with 19 bases between.

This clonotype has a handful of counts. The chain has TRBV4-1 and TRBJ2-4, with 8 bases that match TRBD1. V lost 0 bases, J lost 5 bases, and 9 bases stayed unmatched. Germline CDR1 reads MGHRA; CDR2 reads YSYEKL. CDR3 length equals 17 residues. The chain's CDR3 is CASSQDRWTGRQNIQYF. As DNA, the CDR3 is TGCGCCAGCAGCCAAGATCGTTGGACAGGGCGCCAAAACATTCAGTACTTC.

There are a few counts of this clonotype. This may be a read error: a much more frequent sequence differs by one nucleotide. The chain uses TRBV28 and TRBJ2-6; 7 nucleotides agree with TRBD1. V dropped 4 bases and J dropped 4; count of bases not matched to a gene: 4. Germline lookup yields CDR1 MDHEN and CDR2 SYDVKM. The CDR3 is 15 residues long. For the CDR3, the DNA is TGTGCCAGCAGTTACGGGACAGTCGGGGCCAACGTCCTGACTTTC. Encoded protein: CASSYGTVGANVLTF.

The CDR3, as DNA: TGCGCCAGCAGCCAAGTCGAGGAGTCACCCCTCCACTTT. Its translation: CASSQVEESPLHF. The chain employs TRBV4-1 and TRBJ1-6, with D unclear. V lost 1 base and J 10 bases, leaving 8 bases between the germline ends. This CDR3 is 13 amino acids long. Germline lookup yields CDR1 MGHRA and CDR2 YSYEKL.

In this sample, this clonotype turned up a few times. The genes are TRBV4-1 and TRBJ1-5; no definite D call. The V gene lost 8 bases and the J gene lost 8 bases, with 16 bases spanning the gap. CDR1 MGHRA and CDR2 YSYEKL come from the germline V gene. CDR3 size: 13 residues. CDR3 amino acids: CASQGTSSEPQHF. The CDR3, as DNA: TGCGCCAGCCAAGGAACCTCCTCGGAGCCCCAGCATTTT.

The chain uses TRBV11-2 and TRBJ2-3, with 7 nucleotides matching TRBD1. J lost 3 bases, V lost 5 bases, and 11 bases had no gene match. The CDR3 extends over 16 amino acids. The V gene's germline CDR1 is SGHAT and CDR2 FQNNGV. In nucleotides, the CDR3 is TGTGCCAGCAGCCGTGAGGGGGCCGGGTGGACAGATACGCAGTATTTT. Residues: CASSREGAGWTDTQYF.

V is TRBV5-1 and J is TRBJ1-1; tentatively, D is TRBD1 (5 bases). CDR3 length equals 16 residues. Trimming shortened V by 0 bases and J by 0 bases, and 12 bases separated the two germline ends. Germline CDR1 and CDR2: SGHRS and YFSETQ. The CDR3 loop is CASSLGKGRMNTEAFF. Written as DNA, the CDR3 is TGCGCCAGCAGCTTGGGGAAGGGGCGGATGAACACTGAAGCTTTCTTT.

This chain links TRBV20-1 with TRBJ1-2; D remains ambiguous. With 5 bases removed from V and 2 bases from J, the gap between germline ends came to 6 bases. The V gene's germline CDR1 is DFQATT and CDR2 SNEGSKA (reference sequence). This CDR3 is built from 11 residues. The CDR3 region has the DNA TGCAGTGCTCGAATCAACTATGGCTACACCTTC. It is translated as CSARINYGYTF.

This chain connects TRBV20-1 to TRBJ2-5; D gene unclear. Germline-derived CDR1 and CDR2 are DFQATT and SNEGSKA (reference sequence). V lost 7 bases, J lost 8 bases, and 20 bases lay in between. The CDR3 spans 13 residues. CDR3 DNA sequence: TGCAGTGTTATGTCCTCGCCGGTGGGCACCCAGTACTTC. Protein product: CSVMSSPVGTQYF.

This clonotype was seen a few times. The CDR3, as DNA: TGTGCCGCCGTGACAGGGGACGGCACTGAAGCTTTCTTT. Amino acids: CAAVTGDGTEAFF. The rearrangement joins TRBV7-9 to TRBJ1-1, with 8 positions matching TRBD1. The V and J ends lost 11 bases and 4 bases, in that order; junction bases with no gene match: 9. Germline V lookup: CDR1 SEHNR, CDR2 FQNEAQ (reference sequence). CDR3 length equals 13 residues.

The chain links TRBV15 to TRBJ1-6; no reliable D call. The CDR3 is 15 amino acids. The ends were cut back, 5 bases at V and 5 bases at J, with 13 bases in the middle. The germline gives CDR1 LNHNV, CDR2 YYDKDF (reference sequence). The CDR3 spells CATSYKITDNSPLHF. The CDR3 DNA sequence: TGTGCCACCAGCTACAAAATCACGGATAATTCACCCCTCCACTTT.

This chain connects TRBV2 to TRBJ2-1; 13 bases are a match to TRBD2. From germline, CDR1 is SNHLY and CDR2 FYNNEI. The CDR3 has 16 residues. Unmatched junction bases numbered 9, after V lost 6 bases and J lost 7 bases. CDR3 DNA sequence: TGTGCCAGCAGGTGGACTAGCGGGAGTTTCACGAATGAGCAGTTCTTC. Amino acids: CASRWTSGSFTNEQFF.

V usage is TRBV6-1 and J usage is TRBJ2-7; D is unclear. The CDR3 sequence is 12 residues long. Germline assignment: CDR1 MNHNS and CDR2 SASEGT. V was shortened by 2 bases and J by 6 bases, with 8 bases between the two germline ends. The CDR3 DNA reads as TGTGCCAGCAGTGAACCCCGCTTCGAGCAGTACTTC. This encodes CASSEPRFEQYF.

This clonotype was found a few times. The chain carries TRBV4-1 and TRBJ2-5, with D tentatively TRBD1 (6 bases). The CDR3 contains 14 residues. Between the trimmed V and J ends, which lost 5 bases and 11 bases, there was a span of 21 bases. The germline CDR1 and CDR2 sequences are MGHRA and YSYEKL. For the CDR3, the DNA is TGCGCCAGCAGCAGGGCCGCAGGGGCGAAAGAGCAGTACTTC. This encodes CASSRAAGAKEQYF.

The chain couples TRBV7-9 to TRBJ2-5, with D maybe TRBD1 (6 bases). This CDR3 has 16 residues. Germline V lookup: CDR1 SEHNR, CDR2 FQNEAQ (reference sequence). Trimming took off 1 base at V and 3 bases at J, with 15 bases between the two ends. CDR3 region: CASSLEGGLFKETQYF. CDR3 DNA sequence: TGTGCCAGCAGCTTAGAAGGGGGTCTCTTTAAAGAGACCCAGTACTTC.

The CDR3 is CSARAFSGGDSYEQYF. DNA of the CDR3: TGCAGTGCTAGGGCCTTTAGCGGGGGCGATTCCTACGAGCAGTACTTC. The V and J genes are TRBV20-1 and TRBJ2-7; 9 nucleotides match TRBD2. The CDR3 loop spans 16 amino acids. V trimming: 3 bases; J trimming: 1 base; junction bases outside the gene matches: 10. Germline lookup yields CDR1 DFQATT and CDR2 SNEGSKA (reference sequence).

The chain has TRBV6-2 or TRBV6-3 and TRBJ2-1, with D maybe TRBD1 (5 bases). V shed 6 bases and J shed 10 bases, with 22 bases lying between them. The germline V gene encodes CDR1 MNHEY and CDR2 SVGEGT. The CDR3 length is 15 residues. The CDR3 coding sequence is TGTGCCAGCAGCCCCAACCCAGGGTTTACCTACGAGCAGTTCTTC. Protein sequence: CASSPNPGFTYEQFF.

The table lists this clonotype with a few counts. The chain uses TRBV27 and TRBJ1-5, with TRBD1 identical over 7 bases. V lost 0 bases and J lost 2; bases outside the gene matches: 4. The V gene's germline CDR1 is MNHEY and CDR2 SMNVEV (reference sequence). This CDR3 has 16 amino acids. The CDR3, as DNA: TGTGCCAGCAGTTTATCCCCCCAGGGGGGCAATCAGCCCCAGCATTTT. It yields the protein CASSLSPQGGNQPQHF.